This TCR beta chain was obtained from a study of OX40 agonist ivuxolimab in advanced cancers. In the study overall: The patients received ivuxolimab by intravenous route every 2 weeks at 0.01 to 10 mg/kg.

Profiling relied on immunoSEQ multiplex PCR, and the TCRdb table lists in-frame clones only, not all of them. The repertoire has about 88,000 clones, 85% of them found once; the top ten carry 0.2% to 0.25%. J gave up 4 bases and V 0 bases, and 3 bases lay outside the gene matches. Looked up from germline, CDR1 is LGHNA and CDR2 is YNFKEQ. This CDR3 is built from 15 residues. The rearrangement links TRBV4-2 to TRBJ2-3; 8 nucleotides match TRBD2. Material: CD4+ or CD8+ T cells sorted from blood, obtained in a trial of the OX40 agonist ivuxolimab. The sequence was obtained from an adult with an advanced solid tumor such as melanoma, head and neck, liver or kidney cancer. The chain's CDR3 is CASSQDLGRADTQYF. The CDR3 DNA is TGTGCCAGCAGCCAAGATCTCGGGAGGGCAGATACGCAGTATTTT.